The 16 T cell receptor beta chains presented below share a single source sample, sequenced in a study of T cells after yellow fever vaccination (dated by TCRdb to between 2018 and 2021). Per the publication, the treatment or condition label means: live attenuated yellow fever vaccine strain. Library preparation was by 5' RACE. Instrument on record: Illumina NovaSeq 6000. TCRdb reprocessed the public reads (quality trimming at Q25 with fastp, clone calling with MiXCR) and kept in-frame beta chains. Each record represents a unique CDR3 protein, reported with the most common genes and DNA among its rows. Within this sample are some 260,000 distinct CDR3 sequences, with about 5% of them counted one time only. The ten largest account for under 3.5% of the sample. Sequenced material: CD4+ T cells sorted from PBMCs, taken on the day of the yellow fever booster vaccination. The receptors originated from a man between 18 and 29 years old who received the YFV17D yellow fever vaccine.

The chain recombines TRBV12-3 or TRBV12-4 with TRBJ2-2; D may match TRBD1 or TRBD2 (7 bases each). The CDR3 runs to 15 residues. Trimming left V 8 bases short and J 4 bases short, with 17 bases between. CDR3 sequence (DNA): TGTGCCAGCCAAAGGGGGGGACAGCTCACCGGGGAGCTGTTTTTT. Translated: CASQRGGQLTGELFF.

Ten or more counts support this clonotype. The chain carries TRBV9 and TRBJ2-5; D call uncertain. The CDR3 has 13 residues. Trimming pared 4 bases from V and 2 bases from J, leaving 9 bases between. The germline V gene has CDR1 SGDLS and CDR2 YYNGEE. The CDR3 DNA reads TGTGCCAGCAGCCCTCACTTGCAAGAGACCCAGTACTTC. It encodes CASSPHLQETQYF.

This clonotype was recorded a few times. The chain joins TRBV6-1 to TRBJ1-6, with 8 bases fitting TRBD1. The CDR3 extends over 14 amino acids. V lost 6 bases and J lost 7; bases outside the gene matches: 5. Germline loops: CDR1 MNHNS, CDR2 SASEGT. In DNA form, the CDR3 reads TGTGCCAGCAGCCGGGACAGGTCAAATTCACCCCTCCACTTT. It specifies CASSRDRSNSPLHF.

This clonotype was seen only a few times. This chain connects TRBV20-1 to TRBJ1-2; the D is unclear. The CDR3 runs to 10 residues. Trimming left V 3 bases short and J 6 bases short, with 5 bases between. Germline V CDR1 and CDR2: DFQATT, SNEGSKA (reference sequence). DNA for the CDR3: TGCAGTGCTAGTCCAGATGGCTACACCTTC. Translation gives CSASPDGYTF.

This clonotype has a count of ten or more. V is TRBV10-3 and J is TRBJ1-2, with D uncertain. Germline V gene lookup returns CDR1 ENHRY and CDR2 SYGVKD. The CDR3 contains 12 residues. Trimming pared 2 bases from V and 4 bases from J, leaving 5 bases between. CDR3 sequence (DNA): TGTGCCATCAGTGAGGGGTTCTATGGCTACACCTTC. Translating it yields CAISEGFYGYTF.

The chain links TRBV20-1 to TRBJ1-2, with D maybe TRBD1 (6 bases). V gave up 0 bases and J gave up 2 bases, with 10 bases separating them. The CDR3 covers 14 residues. Germline values: CDR1 DFQATT, CDR2 SNEGSKA (reference sequence). The CDR3 nucleotides are TGCAGTGCTAGAGAGGACAGACGGAACTATGGCTACACCTTC. Translating gives CSAREDRRNYGYTF.

This clonotype has more than one count but fewer than ten. The chain couples TRBV4-2 to TRBJ1-2, with 7 bases that match TRBD1. V lost 5 bases and J lost 7; bases outside the gene matches: 13. Germline lookup yields CDR1 LGHNA and CDR2 YNFKEQ. This CDR3 spans 15 amino acids. CDR3 loop: CASSARQGLGAGYTF. In nucleotides, the CDR3 is TGTGCCAGCAGCGCCCGACAGGGCCTGGGGGCTGGCTACACCTTC.

This clonotype was observed a handful of times. CDR3 bases: TGTGCCAGCAGTTTATTTGGAGGTCCGGGGGTCGGAGATACGCAGTATTTT. Translated, it gives CASSLFGGPGVGDTQYF. The chain couples TRBV12-3 or TRBV12-4 to TRBJ2-3; a weak D match, TRBD2 (6 bases). The CDR3 covers 17 residues. V lost 2 bases to trimming and J lost 5 bases, with 20 bases between them.

At least ten counts were recorded for this clonotype. The gene calls are TRBV4-1 and TRBJ2-7; 12 bases map to TRBD1. V shed 2 bases and J 1 base; nucleotides not matched to a gene: 9. The germline V gene encodes CDR1 MGHRA and CDR2 YSYEKL. There are 18 residues in the CDR3. CDR3 in DNA: TGCGCCAGCAGCCAAATAATTTGGGGACAGGGGGCGTCCTACGAGCAGTACTTC. This sequence encodes CASSQIIWGQGASYEQYF.

This clonotype occurred many times. The chain carries TRBV25-1 and TRBJ1-4; no reliable D call. V was clipped by 3 bases and J by 5 bases, with 13 bases between them. The CDR3 has 15 residues. CDR1 and CDR2 (germline): MGHDK, SYGVNS. CDR3: CASSDSQPGNEKLFF. The CDR3 nucleotides are TGTGCCAGCAGTGACTCACAACCTGGGAATGAAAAACTGTTTTTT.

This chain uses TRBV10-3 with TRBJ1-5; D gene ambiguous. V was cut by 5 bases and J by 9 bases, with 14 bases left in between. Germline CDR1 and CDR2: ENHRY and SYGVKD. The CDR3 consists of 13 residues. The chain's CDR3 is CAISPDSHGPQHF. The CDR3 nucleotides are TGTGCCATCAGTCCTGACTCCCACGGGCCCCAGCATTTT.

In this sample, this clonotype turned up a few times. The V and J genes are TRBV15 and TRBJ1-1; 12 bases are a match to TRBD1. The trim removed 0 bases at V and 3 bases at J, leaving 14 bases unmatched. Germline CDR1 and CDR2: LNHNV and YYDKDF (reference sequence). The CDR3 runs 20 residues. DNA of the CDR3: TGTGCCACCAGCAGAGACGCTATTCGGGACAGGGGGCCTGGGGACACTGAAGCTTTCTTT. It translates to CATSRDAIRDRGPGDTEAFF.

This chain connects TRBV6-5 to TRBJ1-2; D unclear. Germline values: CDR1 MNHEY, CDR2 SVGAGI. The CDR3 spans 15 residues. Trimming took off 0 bases at V and 2 bases at J, with 10 bases between the two ends. This CDR3 reads CASSYSPGRNYGYTF. The CDR3 DNA reads TGTGCCAGCAGTTACTCACCAGGTCGGAACTATGGCTACACCTTC.

The genes are TRBV2 and TRBJ2-2, with D hard to call. V lost 6 bases and J 6 bases, leaving 11 bases between the germline ends. The germline V gene encodes CDR1 SNHLY and CDR2 FYNNEI. The CDR3 is 13 amino acids. The DNA of the CDR3 is TGTGCCAGCAGCGCCGAGGTGGCCGGGGAGCTGTTTTTT. It encodes CASSAEVAGELFF.

This clonotype was observed a few times. The J gene is TRBJ2-3, the V gene TRBV20-1; TRBD1 matches at 8 bases. The CDR3 contains 14 residues. V was clipped by 4 bases and J by 0 bases; unmatched bases: 3. CDR1 is DFQATT, CDR2 SNEGSKA, per germline (reference sequence). The CDR3 sequence is CSATGTGSTDTQYF. CDR3 DNA sequence: TGCAGTGCTACGGGGACAGGAAGCACAGATACGCAGTATTTT.

The genes are TRBV6-1 and TRBJ2-7; 12 nucleotides agree with TRBD2. V shed 3 bases, J shed 4 bases, and the junction held 4 bases outside the gene matches. Germline CDR1 is MNHNS and CDR2 is SASEGT. This CDR3 has 15 residues. Written as DNA, the CDR3 is TGTGCCAGCAGTGACGGACTAGCGGGGAGGTACGAGCAGTACTTC. Translation gives CASSDGLAGRYEQYF.